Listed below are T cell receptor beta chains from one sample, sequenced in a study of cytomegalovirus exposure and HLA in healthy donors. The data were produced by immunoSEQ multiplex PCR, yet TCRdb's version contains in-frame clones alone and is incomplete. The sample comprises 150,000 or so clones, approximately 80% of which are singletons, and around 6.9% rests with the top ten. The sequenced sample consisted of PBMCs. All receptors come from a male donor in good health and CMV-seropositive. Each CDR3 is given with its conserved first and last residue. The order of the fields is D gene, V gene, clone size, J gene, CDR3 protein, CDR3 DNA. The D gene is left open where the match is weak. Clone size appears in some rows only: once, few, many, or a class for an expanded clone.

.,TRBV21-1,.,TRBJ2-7,CASSGTSGSGGEQYF,TGTGCCAGCTCCGGGACTAGCGGGAGTGGGGGCGAGCAGTACTTC
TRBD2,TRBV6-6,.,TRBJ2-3,CASRWTSGSNTQYF,TGTGCCAGCAGGTGGACTAGCGGGAGTAATACGCAGTATTTT
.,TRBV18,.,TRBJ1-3,CASSPREDSGNTIYF,TGTGCCAGCTCACCACGAGAGGACTCTGGAAACACCATATATTTT
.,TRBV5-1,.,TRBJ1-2,CASSLDRAVYGYTF,TGCGCCAGCAGCTTGGACAGGGCCGTTTATGGCTACACCTTC
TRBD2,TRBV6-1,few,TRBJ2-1,CASSEPGLAGNEQFF,TGTGCCAGCAGTGAACCGGGACTAGCGGGAAATGAGCAGTTCTTC
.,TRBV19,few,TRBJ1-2,CASRPTWTEHGYTF,TGTGCCAGTAGGCCGACCTGGACAGAGCATGGCTACACCTTC
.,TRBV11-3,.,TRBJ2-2,CASSLVGNTGELFF,TGTGCCAGCAGTCTAGTAGGGAACACCGGGGAGCTGTTTTTT
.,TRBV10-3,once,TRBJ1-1,CATGREPNTEAFF,TGTGCCACCGGCCGGGAGCCGAACACTGAAGCTTTCTTT
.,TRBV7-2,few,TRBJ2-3,CASSLGSPPDTQYF,TGTGCCAGCAGCTTAGGGAGTCCCCCAGATACGCAGTATTTT
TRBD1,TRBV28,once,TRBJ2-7,CASSAWTGIDYEQYF,TGTGCCAGCAGTGCTTGGACAGGGATTGACTACGAGCAGTACTTC
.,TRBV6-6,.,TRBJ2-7,CASSRYYEQYF,TGTGCCAGCAGTCGCTACTACGAGCAGTACTTC
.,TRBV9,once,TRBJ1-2,CASSAWGVNYGYTF,TGTGCCAGCAGCGCTTGGGGGGTTAACTATGGCTACACCTTC
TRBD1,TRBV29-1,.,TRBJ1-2,CSVPGQVYGYTF,TGCAGCGTTCCGGGACAGGTCTATGGCTACACCTTC
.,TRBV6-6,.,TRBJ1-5,CASSYPGLHQPQHF,TGTGCCAGCAGTTACCCAGGGCTCCATCAGCCCCAGCATTTT
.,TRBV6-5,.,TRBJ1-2,CASSPGGSGYTF,TGTGCCAGCAGCCCCGGGGGGTCGGGCTACACCTTC
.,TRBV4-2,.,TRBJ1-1,CASSRLGGGNTEAFF,TGTGCCAGCAGCCGCCTAGGCGGGGGAAACACTGAAGCTTTCTTT
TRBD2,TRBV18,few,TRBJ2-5,CASSPRPAGEETQYF,TGTGCCAGCTCACCACGACCAGCGGGAGAAGAGACCCAGTACTTC
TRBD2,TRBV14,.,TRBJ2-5,CASSNGTSGRRARETQYF,TGTGCCAGCAGCAACGGGACTAGCGGGAGAAGGGCACGAGAGACCCAGTACTTC
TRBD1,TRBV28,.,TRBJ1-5,CASSPRQGESQPQHF,TGTGCCAGCAGTCCTCGACAGGGGGAAAGTCAGCCCCAGCATTTT
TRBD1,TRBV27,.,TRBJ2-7,CATRQTGGTGEQYF,TGTGCCACCCGCCAGACAGGGGGAACAGGCGAGCAGTACTTC